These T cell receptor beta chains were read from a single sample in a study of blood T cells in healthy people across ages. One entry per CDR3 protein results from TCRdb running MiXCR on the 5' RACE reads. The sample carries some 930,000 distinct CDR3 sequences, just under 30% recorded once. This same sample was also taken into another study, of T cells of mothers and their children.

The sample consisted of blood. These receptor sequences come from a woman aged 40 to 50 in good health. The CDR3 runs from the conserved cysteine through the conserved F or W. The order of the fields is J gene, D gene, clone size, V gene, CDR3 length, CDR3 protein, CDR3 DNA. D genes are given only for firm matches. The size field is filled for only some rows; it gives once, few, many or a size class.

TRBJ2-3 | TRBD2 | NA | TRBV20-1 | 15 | CSASDSGVPLDTQYF | TGCAGTGCTAGTGATAGCGGGGTCCCCTTGGATACGCAGTATTTT
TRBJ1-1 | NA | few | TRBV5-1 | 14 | CASSLGPVNTEAFF | TGCGCCAGCAGCTTGGGTCCAGTGAACACTGAAGCTTTCTTT
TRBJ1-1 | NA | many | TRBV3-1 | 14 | CASSQVTGGTEAFF | TGTGCCAGCAGCCAAGTCACCGGGGGCACTGAAGCTTTCTTT
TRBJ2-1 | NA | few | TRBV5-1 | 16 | CASSTPDSSSNNEQFF | TGCGCCAGCAGCACCCCGGACTCCTCGTCGAACAATGAGCAGTTCTTC
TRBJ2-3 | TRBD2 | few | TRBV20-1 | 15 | CSANSASGGRNTQYF | TGCAGTGCTAATTCGGCTAGCGGGGGTAGAAATACGCAGTATTTT
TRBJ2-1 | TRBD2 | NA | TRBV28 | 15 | CASRARGGNYDEQFF | TGTGCCAGCAGGGCACGGGGGGGAAACTACGATGAGCAGTTCTTC
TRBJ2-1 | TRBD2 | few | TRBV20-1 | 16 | CSARGRLAGDIDEQFF | TGCAGTGCTAGAGGACGGCTAGCGGGGGATATCGATGAGCAGTTCTTC
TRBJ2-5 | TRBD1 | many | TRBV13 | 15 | CASSLPGQGAKTQYF | TGTGCCAGCAGCTTGCCGGGACAGGGGGCGAAGACCCAGTACTTC
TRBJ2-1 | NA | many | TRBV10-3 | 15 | CAITQLAKGYNEQFF | TGTGCCATCACGCAGTTGGCTAAAGGTTACAATGAGCAGTTCTTC
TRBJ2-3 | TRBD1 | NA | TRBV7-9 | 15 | CASSFRDSPTDTQYF | TGTGCCAGCAGCTTCAGGGACAGCCCCACAGATACGCAGTATTTT
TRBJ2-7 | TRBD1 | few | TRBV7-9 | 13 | CARTRGHPREQYF | TGTGCCAGGACCAGGGGGCATCCTCGCGAGCAGTACTTC
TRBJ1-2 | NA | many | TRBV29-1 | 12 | CSVENRANGYTF | TGCAGCGTGGAAAACAGGGCCAATGGCTACACCTTC
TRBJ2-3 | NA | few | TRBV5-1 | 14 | CASSLLGGPDTQYF | TGCGCCAGCAGCTTGCTTGGGGGTCCAGATACGCAGTATTTT
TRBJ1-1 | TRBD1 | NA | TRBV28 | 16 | CASSRTGWVMNTEAFF | TGTGCCAGCAGCCGGACAGGGTGGGTGATGAACACTGAAGCTTTCTTT
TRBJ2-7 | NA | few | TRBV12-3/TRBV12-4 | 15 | CASSSRDPGTNEQYF | TGTGCCAGCAGTTCCCGGGACCCAGGGACGAACGAGCAGTACTTC
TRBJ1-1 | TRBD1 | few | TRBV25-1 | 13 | CASTDRGWTEAFF | TGTGCCAGCACTGACAGGGGCTGGACTGAAGCTTTCTTT
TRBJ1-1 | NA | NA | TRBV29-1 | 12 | CSVEAAVTGAFF | TGCAGCGTTGAGGCGGCAGTCACTGGAGCTTTCTTT
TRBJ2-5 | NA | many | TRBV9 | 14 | CASSTRIGQETQYF | TGTGCCAGCAGTACCCGCATTGGACAAGAGACCCAGTACTTC
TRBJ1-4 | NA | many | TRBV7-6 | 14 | CASSLGGRAEKLFF | TGTGCCAGCAGCTTGGGGGGCAGGGCTGAAAAACTGTTTTTT
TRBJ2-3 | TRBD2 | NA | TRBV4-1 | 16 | CASSRRLAGRADTQYF | TGCGCCAGCAGCCGGAGACTAGCGGGGAGGGCAGATACGCAGTATTTT
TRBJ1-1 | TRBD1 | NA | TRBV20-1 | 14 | CSAPRTGGSTEAFF | TGCAGTGCTCCCCGGACAGGGGGATCCACTGAAGCTTTCTTT
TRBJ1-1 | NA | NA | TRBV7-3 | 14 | CASKKGGPNTEAFF | TGTGCCAGCAAAAAGGGGGGGCCGAACACTGAAGCTTTCTTT
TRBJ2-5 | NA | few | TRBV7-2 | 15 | CASSPRQGLEETQYF | TGTGCCAGCAGCCCAAGACAGGGACTGGAAGAGACCCAGTACTTC
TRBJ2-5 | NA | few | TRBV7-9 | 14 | CAGSPSYGGETQYF | TGTGCCGGCAGCCCATCCTACGGGGGAGAGACCCAGTACTTC